This entry concerns a single TCR beta chain. Its target is not known. This record belongs to a study of T cell responses to AZD1222 COVID-19 vaccine. Germline values: CDR1 KGHSH, CDR2 LQKENI. Trimming cost V 3 bases and J 1 base, with 12 bases left between them. The CDR3 spans 15 residues. Study-level results: Per reports, nearly half of all spike-specific TCRs target regions that are unmutated in variants. Possibly, clonal diversity was underestimated; donors were largely white British and included more females. Two AZD1222 administrations were followed by greater Spike-specific TCR breadth and depth.

Repertoires were generated with immunoSEQ multiplex PCR, while TCRdb's copy carries only in-frame clones and drops some. The repertoire holds 150,000 to 200,000 clones, with over 80% as singletons. The TCR sequence derives from an adult who received the MenACWY meningococcal vaccine as a control. Source: peripheral blood, taken 28 days after the second dose of the MenACWY control vaccine. The chain combines TRBV18 with TRBJ1-1, with no clear D. CDR3 amino acids: CASSPRSTENTEAFF. Here the CDR3 DNA reads TGTGCCAGCTCACCGCGGTCGACGGAGAACACTGAAGCTTTCTTT.